These T cell receptor beta chains were read from a single sample in a study of cytomegalovirus exposure and HLA in healthy donors. Profiling relied on immunoSEQ multiplex PCR, and the TCRdb table lists in-frame clones only, not all of them. The sample carries about 65,000 clones, about 82% recorded once. What was sequenced was PBMCs. The source of these receptors is a woman aged 25 to 45 in good health and CMV-seronegative. Both conserved end residues are part of each CDR3. The D gene is left open where the match is weak. Some rows mark clone size as missing; the rest say once, few, many or name a class of expanded clone.

CDR3aa	CDR3nt	j_gene	abundance	v_gene	d_gene
CSVEGLNSYEQYF	TGCAGCGTCGAAGGTCTTAACTCCTACGAGCAGTACTTC	TRBJ2-7	NA	TRBV29-1	NA
CASRDSRATAKNIQYF	TGTGCCAGTCGGGACAGCCGTGCGACGGCCAAAAACATTCAGTACTTC	TRBJ2-4	NA	TRBV6-6	TRBD1
CASRQGRDKGYEQYF	TGTGCCAGCAGACAGGGCCGGGACAAGGGCTACGAGCAGTACTTC	TRBJ2-7	NA	TRBV6-5	NA
CASSERRLNTEAFF	TGTGCCAGCAGTGAACGGAGACTGAACACTGAAGCTTTCTTT	TRBJ1-1	NA	TRBV2	NA
CASSQDTGGELFF	TGCGCCAGCAGCCAAGATACGGGCGGGGAGCTGTTTTTT	TRBJ2-2	NA	TRBV4-3	NA
CASERNLNEQFF	TGTGCCAGCGAGCGGAATTTGAATGAGCAGTTCTTC	TRBJ2-1	NA	TRBV7-9	NA
CAWSPTGGYTF	TGTGCCTGGAGCCCTACAGGGGGCTACACCTTC	TRBJ1-2	few	TRBV30	NA
CASSVGQGNEKLFF	TGTGCCAGCAGCGTAGGACAGGGAAATGAAAAACTGTTTTTT	TRBJ1-4	few	TRBV11-2	TRBD1
CASSQGTGTSGTGELFF	TGCGCCAGCAGCCAAGGGACCGGGACTAGCGGGACCGGGGAGCTGTTTTTT	TRBJ2-2	few	TRBV4-3	TRBD2
CASSDSGDTYEQYF	TGTGCCAGCAGTGACTCGGGAGACACTTACGAGCAGTACTTC	TRBJ2-7	NA	TRBV6-1	NA
CATSVEAGEAFF	TGTGCCACCTCCGTTGAGGCGGGCGAAGCTTTCTTT	TRBJ1-1	NA	TRBV7-9	NA
CASSFTRLGEAGNTIYF	TGTGCCAGCAGCTTTACTAGGCTCGGAGAAGCTGGAAACACCATATATTTT	TRBJ1-3	few	TRBV7-8	NA
CASSYEGGTEAFF	TGTGCCAGCAGTTACGAAGGGGGTACTGAAGCTTTCTTT	TRBJ1-1	NA	TRBV6-6	NA
CAWSGPGLARREQFF	TGTGCCTGGAGCGGCCCGGGACTAGCGAGAAGGGAGCAGTTCTTC	TRBJ2-1	NA	TRBV30	TRBD2
CATPPGLDQETQYF	TGCGCCACCCCGCCAGGACTAGATCAAGAGACCCAGTACTTC	TRBJ2-5	NA	TRBV10-1	TRBD2
CASSQVTQGSDEQYF	TGCGCCAGCAGCCAAGTCACCCAGGGGTCAGACGAGCAGTACTTC	TRBJ2-7	NA	TRBV4-1	NA
CAWSVKTGLNQPQHF	TGTGCCTGGAGTGTAAAGACAGGCCTCAATCAGCCCCAGCATTTT	TRBJ1-5	NA	TRBV30	NA
CASSSHLEPPYGYTF	TGTGCCAGCAGCTCCCACCTGGAGCCCCCCTATGGCTACACCTTC	TRBJ1-2	few	TRBV6-1	NA
CASTGTGDTEAFF	TGTGCCAGCACCGGGACAGGGGACACTGAAGCTTTCTTT	TRBJ1-1	few	TRBV6-5	TRBD1
CARSGVTDTQYF	TGCGCCAGGTCCGGGGTGACAGATACGCAGTATTTT	TRBJ2-3	NA	TRBV23-1	NA
CACISGTGGREQYF	TGTGCCTGTATATCCGGGACAGGGGGCCGGGAGCAGTACTTC	TRBJ2-7	NA	TRBV30	TRBD1
CAWSVSGGAGGNQPQHF	TGTGCCTGGAGTGTAAGTGGGGGCGCAGGGGGCAATCAGCCCCAGCATTTT	TRBJ1-5	NA	TRBV30	NA
CASSRGRKQPQHF	TGTGCCAGCAGTCGAGGGAGAAAACAGCCCCAGCATTTT	TRBJ1-5	NA	TRBV27	NA
CASSTGDSPLHF	TGCGCCAGTTCAACAGGGGATTCACCCCTCCACTTT	TRBJ1-6	NA	TRBV10-1	TRBD1
CASSRSQANTEAFF	TGTGCCAGCAGCCGGTCCCAGGCGAACACTGAAGCTTTCTTT	TRBJ1-1	few	TRBV11-2	NA
CASSYPTGGGYTF	TGTGCCAGCAGTTACCCCACAGGGGGCGGCTACACCTTC	TRBJ1-2	NA	TRBV6-5	TRBD1
CATGGRLAGAMDTQYF	TGTGCCACCGGCGGACGTCTAGCGGGAGCCATGGATACGCAGTATTTT	TRBJ2-3	NA	TRBV10-3	TRBD2
CASSPRGRGNQPQHF	TGTGCCAGCAGTCCCAGGGGGCGAGGCAATCAGCCCCAGCATTTT	TRBJ1-5	few	TRBV6-5	TRBD1
CAISDRGGRTETQYF	TGTGCCATCAGTGACAGGGGAGGGAGAACGGAGACCCAGTACTTC	TRBJ2-5	NA	TRBV10-3	NA
CASSYSLFQETQYF	TGTGCCAGCAGTTACTCCCTCTTCCAAGAGACCCAGTACTTC	TRBJ2-5	once	TRBV6-5	NA
CASSVGGSTEAFF	TGTGCCAGCAGCGTTGGGGGGAGTACTGAAGCTTTCTTT	TRBJ1-1	NA	TRBV9	NA
CASRVGQGYGYTF	TGTGCCAGCAGAGTAGGACAGGGCTATGGCTACACCTTC	TRBJ1-2	NA	TRBV6-1	TRBD1
CASSQTGLEAFF	TGTGCCAGCAGTCAGACTGGACTAGAAGCTTTCTTT	TRBJ1-1	NA	TRBV2	NA
CASSLVPGGTGPNTEAFF	TGCGCCAGCAGCTTGGTACCCGGAGGGACAGGGCCTAACACTGAAGCTTTCTTT	TRBJ1-1	NA	TRBV5-1	TRBD1
CASSSGGQPQHF	TGTGCCAGCAGTTCAGGGGGACAGCCCCAGCATTTT	TRBJ1-5	NA	TRBV27	TRBD1